This is a list of T cell receptor beta chains from one sample in a study of blood T cell repertoires in COVID-19. Method: immunoSEQ multiplex PCR; TCRdb's copy keeps in-frame clones and lacks some. The sample consists of more than 400,000 clones, around 87% of them appearing once. Sequenced: PBMCs or T cells enriched from blood (not recorded which). The source of these receptors is a woman under 30 who had recovered from COVID-19. Each CDR3 is given with its conserved first and last residue.

V gene	J gene	CDR3 protein
TRBV4-1	TRBJ1-2	CASSQDNTKGYTF
TRBV5-1	TRBJ1-1	CASSSQRGAVGEAFF
TRBV2	TRBJ1-6	CASSRDPGGYDSPLHF
TRBV20-1	TRBJ1-2	CSASTLQTGGDGYTF
TRBV10-3	TRBJ1-6	CAISELDRVNSPLHF
TRBV30	TRBJ2-3	CAWSDPSGSTTDTQYF
TRBV2	TRBJ2-1	CASQGINDRGFHNEQFF
TRBV2	TRBJ1-6	CASSDGWRSPLHF
TRBV9	TRBJ2-2	CASSVDLAANTGELFF
TRBV3-1/TRBV3-2	TRBJ2-3	CASSPIMSGGAADTQYF